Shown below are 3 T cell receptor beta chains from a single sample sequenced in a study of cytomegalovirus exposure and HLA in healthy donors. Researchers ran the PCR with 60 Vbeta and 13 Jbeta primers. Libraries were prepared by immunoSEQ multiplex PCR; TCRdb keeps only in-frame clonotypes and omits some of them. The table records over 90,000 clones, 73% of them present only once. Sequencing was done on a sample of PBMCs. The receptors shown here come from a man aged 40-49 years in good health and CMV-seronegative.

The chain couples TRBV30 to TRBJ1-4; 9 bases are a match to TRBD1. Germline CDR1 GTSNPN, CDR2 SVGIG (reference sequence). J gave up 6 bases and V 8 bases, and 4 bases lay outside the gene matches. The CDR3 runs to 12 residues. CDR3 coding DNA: TGTGCCCTAGACAGGGGGGATGAAAAACTGTTTTTT. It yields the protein CALDRGDEKLFF. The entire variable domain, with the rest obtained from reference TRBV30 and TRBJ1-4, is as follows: SQTIHQWPATLVQPVGSPLSLECTVEGTSNPNLYWYRQAAGRGLQLLFYSVGIGQISSEVPQNLSASRPQDRQFILSSKKLLLSDSGFYLCALDRGDEKLFFGSGTQLSVL.

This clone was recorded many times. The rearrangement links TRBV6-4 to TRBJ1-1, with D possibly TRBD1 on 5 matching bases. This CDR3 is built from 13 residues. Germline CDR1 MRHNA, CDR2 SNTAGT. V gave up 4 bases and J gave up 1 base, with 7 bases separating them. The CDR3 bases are TGTGCCAGCAGTGGACAGCCGAACACTGAAGCTTTCTTT. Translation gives CASSGQPNTEAFF.

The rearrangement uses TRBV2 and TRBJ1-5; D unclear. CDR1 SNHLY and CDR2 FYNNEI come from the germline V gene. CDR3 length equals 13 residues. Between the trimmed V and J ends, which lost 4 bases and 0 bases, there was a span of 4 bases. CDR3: CASSVFSNQPQHF. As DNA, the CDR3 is TGTGCCAGCAGTGTCTTTAGCAATCAGCCCCAGCATTTT.